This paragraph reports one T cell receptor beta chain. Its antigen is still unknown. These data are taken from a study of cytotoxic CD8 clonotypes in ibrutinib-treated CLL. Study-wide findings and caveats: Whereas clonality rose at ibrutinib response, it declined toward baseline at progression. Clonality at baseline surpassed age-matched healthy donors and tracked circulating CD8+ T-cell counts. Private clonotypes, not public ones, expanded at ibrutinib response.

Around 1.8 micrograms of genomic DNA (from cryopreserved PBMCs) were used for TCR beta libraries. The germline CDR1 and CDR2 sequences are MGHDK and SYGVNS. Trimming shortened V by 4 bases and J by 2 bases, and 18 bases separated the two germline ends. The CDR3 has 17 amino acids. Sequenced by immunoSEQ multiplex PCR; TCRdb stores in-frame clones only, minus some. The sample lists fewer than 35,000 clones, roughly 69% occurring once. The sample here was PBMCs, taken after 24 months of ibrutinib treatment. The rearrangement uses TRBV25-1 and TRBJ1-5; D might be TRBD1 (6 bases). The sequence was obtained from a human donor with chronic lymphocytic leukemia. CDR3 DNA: TGTGCCAGCAGTGCGGAGGGGGGCGTTCTGGGCAATCAGCCCCAGCATTTT. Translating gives CASSAEGGVLGNQPQHF.